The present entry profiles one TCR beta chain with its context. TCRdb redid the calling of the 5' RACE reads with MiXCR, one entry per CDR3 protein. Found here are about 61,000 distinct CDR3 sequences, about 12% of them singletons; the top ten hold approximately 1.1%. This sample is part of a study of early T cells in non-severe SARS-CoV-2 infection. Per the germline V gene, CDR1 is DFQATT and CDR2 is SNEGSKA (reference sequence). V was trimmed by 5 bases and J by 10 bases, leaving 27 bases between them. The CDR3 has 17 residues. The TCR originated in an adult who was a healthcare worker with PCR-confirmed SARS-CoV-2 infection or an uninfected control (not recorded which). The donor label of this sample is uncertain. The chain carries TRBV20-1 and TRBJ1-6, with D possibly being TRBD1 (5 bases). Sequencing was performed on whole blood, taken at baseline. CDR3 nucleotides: TGCAGTGCTCTGTCGGTCGGGCAAGCCCACCGGGGGTCACCCCTCCACTTT. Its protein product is CSALSVGQAHRGSPLHF.